Following are 8 T cell receptor beta chains from one sample sequenced in a study of Ad26.COV2.S vaccination and SARS-CoV-2 variants. The table came from immunoSEQ multiplex PCR; TCRdb's copy has only in-frame clones and leaves some out. The table lists roughly 140,000 clones, around 86% of them singletons, with around 5.1% in the top ten. This sample comprised peripheral blood, obtained after recovery from COVID-19. The receptors originated from a human donor who had recovered from COVID-19.

The chain couples TRBV5-5 to TRBJ1-5; perhaps TRBD1 as D (5 bases). Trimming left V 0 bases short and J 0 bases short, with 7 bases between. Germline values: CDR1 SGHKS, CDR2 YYEKEE (reference sequence). The CDR3 has 15 amino acids. For the CDR3, the DNA is TGTGCCAGCAGCTTGGGGGGGTATAGCAATCAGCCCCAGCATTTT. Protein product: CASSLGGYSNQPQHF.

This clone was found once. The rearrangement joins TRBV27 to TRBJ1-2, with TRBD1 identical over 10 bases. J gave up 7 bases and V 10 bases, and 12 bases lay outside the gene matches. This CDR3 contains 14 residues. The germline CDR1 and CDR2 sequences are MNHEY and SMNVEV (reference sequence). The CDR3 sequence: CAIRNPGQGPGYTF. The DNA of the CDR3 is TGTGCCATCAGAAATCCGGGACAGGGGCCTGGCTACACCTTC.

V and J are TRBV28 and TRBJ2-5, with D possibly being TRBD1 or TRBD2 (6 bases each). The V end lost 3 bases, the J end lost 1 base, and 15 bases lay between the germline ends. The germline V gene encodes CDR1 MDHEN and CDR2 SYDVKM. CDR3 length equals 16 residues. CDR3 loop: CASSLLQSGAQETQYF. The CDR3 bases are TGTGCCAGCAGTTTGTTACAGTCGGGGGCCCAAGAGACCCAGTACTTC.

The genes are TRBV28 and TRBJ2-3; tentatively, D is TRBD2 (6 bases). CDR3 size: 14 residues. From germline, CDR1 is MDHEN and CDR2 SYDVKM. V was shortened by 7 bases and J by 3 bases, with 14 bases between the two germline ends. CDR3 amino acids: CASTLPGRTDTQYF. As DNA, the CDR3 is TGTGCCAGCACCCTACCGGGGAGGACAGATACGCAGTATTTT.

V is TRBV28 and J is TRBJ2-7, with 7 bases matching TRBD2. From germline, CDR1 is MDHEN and CDR2 SYDVKM. The CDR3 length is 15 residues. J was trimmed by 0 bases and V by 3 bases; bases with no gene match: 5. The CDR3 nucleotides read TGTGCCAGCAGTTTTATCGGGGGGTCCTCCTACGAGCAGTACTTC. Protein product: CASSFIGGSSYEQYF.

This clone turned up a few times. The chain carries TRBV18 and TRBJ2-3; D may be TRBD1 or TRBD2 (7 bases each). There are 16 residues in the CDR3. V shed 3 bases and J shed 3 bases, with 16 bases lying between them. CDR1 and CDR2 from the germline V gene are KGHSH and LQKENI. The CDR3 sequence is CASSPQYRGGTDTQYF. The CDR3 region has the DNA TGTGCCAGCTCACCTCAATACAGGGGAGGGACAGATACGCAGTATTTT.

J is TRBJ2-2 and V is TRBV29-1; possible D gene TRBD1, 5 bases. Germline CDR1 SQVTM, CDR2 ANQGSEA. Deletions cut 0 bases from V and 0 bases from J, with 11 bases between. The CDR3 consists of 16 residues. The CDR3 bases are TGCAGCGTTGAAGATGGAGACAGCCCGAACACCGGGGAGCTGTTTTTT. Translating gives CSVEDGDSPNTGELFF.

Turning to this clone: This specimen includes other DNA sequences encoding the same CDR3. The chain joins TRBV13 to TRBJ2-6; 9 bases map to TRBD1. The trim removed 5 bases at V and 2 bases at J, leaving 7 bases unmatched. This CDR3 has 17 residues. Germline CDR1 reads PRHDT; CDR2 reads FYEKMQ (reference sequence). The CDR3 DNA follows: TGTGCCAGCAGCACAGGACAGGGGTTAGCTGGGGCCAACGTCCTGACTTTC. This encodes CASSTGQGLAGANVLTF.